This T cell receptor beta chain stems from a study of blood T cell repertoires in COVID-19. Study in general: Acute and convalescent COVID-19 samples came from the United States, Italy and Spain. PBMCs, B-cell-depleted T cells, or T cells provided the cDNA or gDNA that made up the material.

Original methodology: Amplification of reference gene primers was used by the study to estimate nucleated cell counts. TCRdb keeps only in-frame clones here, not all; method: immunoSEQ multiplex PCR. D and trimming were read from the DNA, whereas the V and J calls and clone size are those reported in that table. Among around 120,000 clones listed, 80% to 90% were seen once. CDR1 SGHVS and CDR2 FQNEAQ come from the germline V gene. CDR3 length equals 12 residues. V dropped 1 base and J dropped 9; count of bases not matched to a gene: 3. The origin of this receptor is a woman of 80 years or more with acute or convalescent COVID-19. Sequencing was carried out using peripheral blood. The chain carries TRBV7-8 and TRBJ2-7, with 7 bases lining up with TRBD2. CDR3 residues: CASSLVGGAQYF. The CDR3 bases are TGTGCCAGCAGCTTAGTGGGAGGGGCGCAGTACTTC.